The next 4 T cell receptor beta chains were all read from a single sample in a study of blood T cells in healthy people across ages. Combining a sample-barcoded 5' primer with a J-beta primer mix, a second PCR ran for about 7 to 11 cycles. MiXCR, applied by TCRdb to the 5' RACE reads, yields one record per CDR3 protein. The data show 1.4 million or so distinct CDR3 sequences, 35% to 45% seen once. The sequenced material came from blood. The receptors derive from a woman under 30 in good health.

This clonotype was seen only a few times. The chain employs TRBV7-2 and TRBJ2-3; no clear D. CDR1 and CDR2 (germline): SGHTA, FQGNSA. V was cut by 3 bases and J by 6 bases, with 10 bases left in between. CDR3 length: 13 residues. The CDR3 here is CASSFDGADTQYF. The CDR3 DNA reads TGTGCCAGCAGCTTCGATGGTGCGGATACGCAGTATTTT. Looking up the rest from reference TRBV7-2 and TRBJ2-3 gives the full variable domain: GAGVSQSPSNKVTEKGKDVELRCDPISGHTALYWYRQSLGQGLEFLIYFQGNSAPDKSGLPSDRFSAERTGGSVSTLTIQRTQQEDSAVYLCASSFDGADTQYFGPGTRLTVL.

This clonotype was observed a few times. J is TRBJ2-3 and V is TRBV27; D is perhaps TRBD1 (7 bases). Germline CDR1 and CDR2: MNHEY and SMNVEV (reference sequence). The CDR3 has 16 residues. The V gene lost 8 bases and the J gene lost 4 bases, with 22 bases spanning the gap. CDR3 nucleotide sequence: TGTGCCAGCCGCCGGAGGGGACAGAAGTTGGCAGATACGCAGTATTTT. It specifies CASRRRGQKLADTQYF.

This clonotype has a handful of counts. The CDR3: CASSFYRGAVWEQYF. CDR3 DNA: TGTGCCAGCAGCTTCTACAGGGGAGCAGTCTGGGAGCAGTACTTC. The chain combines TRBV11-2 with TRBJ2-7; 7 bases line up with TRBD1. Germline-derived CDR1 and CDR2 are SGHAT and FQNNGV. The V segment lost 3 bases and the J segment 7 bases; nucleotides outside the gene matches: 12. This CDR3 is 15 amino acids long.

This clonotype showed up just once. The J gene is TRBJ2-1, the V gene TRBV27, with 10 bases aligning to TRBD1. CDR1 MNHEY and CDR2 SMNVEV come from the germline V gene (reference sequence). V shed 5 bases, J shed 3 bases, and the junction held 4 bases outside the gene matches. The CDR3 runs to 15 residues. The chain's CDR3 is CASSDRGPFYNEQFF. CDR3 nucleotides: TGTGCCAGCAGTGACAGGGGGCCCTTCTACAATGAGCAGTTCTTC.